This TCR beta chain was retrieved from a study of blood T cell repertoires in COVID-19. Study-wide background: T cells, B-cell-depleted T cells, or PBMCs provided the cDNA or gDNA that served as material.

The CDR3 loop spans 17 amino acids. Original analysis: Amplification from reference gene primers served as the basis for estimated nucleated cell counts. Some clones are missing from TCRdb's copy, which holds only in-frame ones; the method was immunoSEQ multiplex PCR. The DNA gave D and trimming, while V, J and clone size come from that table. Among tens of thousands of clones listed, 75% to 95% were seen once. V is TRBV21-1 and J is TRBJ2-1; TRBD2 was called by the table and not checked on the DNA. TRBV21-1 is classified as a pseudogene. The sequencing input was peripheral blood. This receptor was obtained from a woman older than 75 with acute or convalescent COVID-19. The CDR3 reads CASSKETSDEKNSEQFF. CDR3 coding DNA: TGTGCCAGCAGCAAGGAAACTAGCGACGAGAAAAATAGTGAGCAGTTCTTC.